Listed below are T cell receptor beta chains from one sample, sequenced in a study of blood T cell repertoires in COVID-19. This table comes from immunoSEQ multiplex PCR, and its TCRdb copy is limited to in-frame clones, with some not included. Found here are more than 300,000 clones, roughly four fifths of them singletons; the top ten hold around 5%. The sequencing input was PBMCs or T cells enriched from blood (not recorded which). The receptors come from a woman aged 50 to 60 who had recovered from COVID-19. Both conserved end residues are part of each CDR3. Each record gives: J gene, clone size, CDR3 length, V gene, CDR3 protein. The size field is filled for only some rows; it gives once, few, many or a size class.

TRBJ1-2 | NA | 15 | TRBV7-2 | CASSLQVALREGYTF
TRBJ1-1 | NA | 13 | TRBV6-5 | CASSNTRNTEAFF
TRBJ1-2 | NA | 16 | TRBV15 | CATSRDPDNPRYGYTF
TRBJ1-1 | once | 17 | TRBV21-1 | CASSTCLHRKSNTEAFF
TRBJ2-3 | few | 11 | TRBV29-1 | CSVIGGDTQYF
TRBJ2-2 | NA | 15 | TRBV2 | CASSEPGTNTGELFF
TRBJ2-1 | NA | 16 | TRBV3-1/TRBV3-2 | CASSLSGTSGFNEQFF
TRBJ2-5 | NA | 14 | TRBV9 | CASSTRGRGETQYF
TRBJ2-6 | NA | 15 | TRBV30 | CAGGQGDFGANVLTF
TRBJ1-2 | NA | 12 | TRBV29-1 | CSAGGGPYGYTF
TRBJ1-2 | NA | 12 | TRBV19 | CASSRQGLGYTF
TRBJ2-7 | many | 15 | TRBV9 | CASSVGQESSYEQYF
TRBJ1-2 | NA | 14 | TRBV4-1 | CASSQVSDRIGYTF
TRBJ1-1 | NA | 19 | TRBV3-1/TRBV3-2 | CASSQDRTGDLRMSTEAFF
TRBJ1-1 | NA | 12 | TRBV3-1/TRBV3-2 | CASSPSRCEAFF
TRBJ1-2 | once | 12 | TRBV3-1/TRBV3-2 | CASSQDRYGYTF
TRBJ2-2 | NA | 18 | TRBV3-1/TRBV3-2 | CASSRVAAGGPNTGELFF
TRBJ2-2 | NA | 20 | TRBV6-2/TRBV6-3 | CASSYIPGLAGGQRTGELFF
TRBJ1-2 | NA | 16 | TRBV11-2 | CASSSGPDRFYYGYTF
TRBJ1-1 | NA | 14 | TRBV5-8 | CASSLALAGASAFF
TRBJ1-6 | NA | 15 | TRBV14 | CASSPMTGSNSPLHF
TRBJ1-5 | once | 15 | TRBV7-2 | CASSLEEGGNQPQHF
TRBJ1-4 | NA | 15 | TRBV28 | CASSATGTGNEKLFF
TRBJ1-6 | NA | 16 | TRBV5-1 | CASSPSGRPNNSPLHF
TRBJ1-5 | NA | 13 | TRBV18 | CASSPGGSSPQHF
TRBJ2-7 | once | 16 | TRBV7-2 | CASSLKESGRAKQRYF
TRBJ2-7 | once | 15 | TRBV14 | CASSQWRGSSYEQYF
TRBJ2-7 | NA | 16 | TRBV9 | CASSPTPNRGAYEQYF
TRBJ2-3 | NA | 15 | TRBV7-8 | CASSFETTRTDTQYF
TRBJ2-1 | few | 14 | TRBV27 | CASRVAGGLNEQFF
TRBJ2-1 | NA | 15 | TRBV5-1 | CASSQAGDRGNEQFF
TRBJ1-6 | NA | 16 | TRBV11-2 | CASSLESWQGNSPLHF
TRBJ1-1 | NA | 12 | TRBV7-9 | CASSVLNTEAFF
TRBJ1-2 | NA | 14 | TRBV5-6 | CASSPRQGNYGYTF
TRBJ2-5 | NA | 15 | TRBV2 | CARGDQGGIQETQYF
TRBJ2-7 | NA | 16 | TRBV19 | CASSGQGLAGGYEQYF
TRBJ1-1 | NA | 13 | TRBV7-3 | CASSFNSLTEAFF
TRBJ2-5 | NA | 15 | TRBV7-2 | CASSSRTGSGETQYF
TRBJ1-2 | many | 18 | TRBV4-2 | CASSPAGQARGSDYGYTF
TRBJ1-2 | NA | 13 | TRBV3-1/TRBV3-2 | CASSQAGMYGYTF
TRBJ1-2 | NA | 13 | TRBV30 | CAWRRLVNYGYTF
TRBJ2-5 | NA | 18 | TRBV9 | CASSVSASGTGGGETQYF